Following are 21 T cell receptor beta chains from one sample sequenced in a study of blood T cell repertoires in COVID-19. This table comes from immunoSEQ multiplex PCR, and its TCRdb copy is limited to in-frame clones, with some not included. This sample has approximately 530,000 clones; less than 90% occur once, and the top ten carry less than 9.5%. The sample comprised peripheral blood. The receptors stem from a woman in her fifties or sixties with COVID-19, enrolled during active disease.

In this sample, this clone turned up once. The chain combines TRBV6-4 with TRBJ2-1, with 8 bases lining up with TRBD1. CDR1 is MRHNA, CDR2 SNTAGT, per germline. V lost 9 bases to trimming and J lost 7 bases; unmatched junction nucleotides: 8. The CDR3 runs to 13 residues. The CDR3 DNA follows: TGTGCCAGTAGAAGTCAGGGGGCGAATGAGCAGTTCTTC. Translation gives CASRSQGANEQFF.

In this sample, this clone turned up once. The chain carries TRBV4-1 and TRBJ2-5; 8 bases are shared with TRBD2. The length of the CDR3 is 15 residues. Germline V gives CDR1 MGHRA, CDR2 YSYEKL. Germline trimming cut 3 bases from V and 5 bases from J; bases unmatched to any gene: 8. As DNA, the CDR3 is TGCGCCAGCAGCCATGAGCGGGGGCAGGGGGAGACCCAGTACTTC. Amino acids: CASSHERGQGETQYF.

This clone was recorded a few times. The CDR3 protein is CARSLLAHYSGNTIYF. As DNA, the CDR3 is TGTGCCAGAAGCTTATTGGCACATTACTCTGGAAACACCATATATTTT. This chain links TRBV7-5 with TRBJ1-3; the table assigns TRBD1, which was not confirmed against the DNA. TRBV7-5 is labeled a pseudogene. CDR3 size: 16 residues.

This rearrangement joins TRBV5-4 to TRBJ1-2; possible D gene TRBD1, 5 bases. Between the trimmed V and J ends, which lost 5 bases and 7 bases, there was a span of 18 bases. Germline loops: CDR1 SGHNT, CDR2 YYREEE (reference sequence). CDR3 length equals 14 residues. The DNA of the CDR3 is TGTGCCAGCAGTTCCCTCTTTTTGGGGGGTGGCTACACCTTC. Amino acid sequence: CASSSLFLGGGYTF.

V usage is TRBV5-1 and J usage is TRBJ1-1; no clear D gene. V shed 1 base and J shed 5 bases, with 9 bases lying between them. CDR3 size: 13 residues. Germline CDR1 SGHRS, CDR2 YFSETQ. CDR3 in DNA: TGCGCCAGCAGCTTGAATGGGCAGACTGAAGCTTTCTTT. Protein: CASSLNGQTEAFF.

This chain joins TRBV6-5 and TRBJ1-2; 7 nucleotides match TRBD1. The length of the CDR3 is 13 residues. V was clipped by 6 bases and J by 7 bases; unmatched bases: 8. Germline V lookup: CDR1 MNHEY, CDR2 SVGAGI. The chain's CDR3 is CASSLGQAGGYTF. CDR3 DNA: TGTGCCAGCAGCCTAGGACAGGCCGGTGGCTACACCTTC.

The chain uses TRBV30 and TRBJ1-1; D gene unclear. There are 11 residues in the CDR3. The ends were cut back, 0 bases at V and 8 bases at J, with 7 bases in the middle. The germline gives CDR1 GTSNPN, CDR2 SVGIG (reference sequence). In DNA, the CDR3 is TGTGCCTGGAGTGTCTCGCGGGAAGCTTTCTTT. It is translated as CAWSVSREAFF. Based on the CDR3 plus reference TRBV30 and TRBJ1-1, the full variable domain is SQTIHQWPATLVQPVGSPLSLECTVEGTSNPNLYWYRQAAGRGLQLLFYSVGIGQISSEVPQNLSASRPQDRQFILSSKKLLLSDSGFYLCAWSVSREAFFGQGTRLTVV.

The chain uses TRBV5-1 and TRBJ2-7; D not resolved. CDR3 length: 15 amino acids. The V gene lost 0 bases and the J gene lost 0 bases, with 10 bases spanning the gap. From germline, CDR1 is SGHRS and CDR2 YFSETQ. In DNA, the CDR3 is TGCGCCAGCAGCTTGGCCTTGTCGGGCTCCTACGAGCAGTACTTC. The encoded protein is CASSLALSGSYEQYF.

This chain uses TRBV27 with TRBJ1-4; maybe TRBD1 (5 bases). CDR1 and CDR2 (germline): MNHEY, SMNVEV (reference sequence). The length of the CDR3 is 14 residues. Between the trimmed V and J ends, which lost 8 bases and 4 bases, there was a span of 14 bases. In DNA form, the CDR3 reads TGTGCCAGCGGCCGTCCGGGGGATAATGAAAAACTGTTTTTT. This codes for CASGRPGDNEKLFF.

This sequence joins TRBV24-1 and TRBJ1-2, with TRBD1 matching 10 bases. The CDR3 sequence is 21 residues long. Unmatched junction bases numbered 22, after V lost 5 bases and J lost 2 bases. The germline CDR1 and CDR2 sequences are KGHDR and SFDVKD. The CDR3, as DNA: TGTGCCACCAGTGTAGACCCCGGGACAGGGGTTCGGAGCTCCCTAAACTATGGCTACACCTTC. Amino acids: CATSVDPGTGVRSSLNYGYTF.

The chain links TRBV18 to TRBJ1-1, with D tentatively TRBD1 (6 bases). The V gene's germline CDR1 is KGHSH and CDR2 LQKENI. The V and J ends lost 8 bases and 4 bases respectively, with 14 bases between them. The CDR3 sequence is 13 residues long. CDR3 region: CASESQGSTEAFF. The CDR3 DNA sequence: TGTGCCAGCGAGTCCCAGGGGAGCACTGAAGCTTTCTTT.

V and J are TRBV28 and TRBJ1-1; perhaps TRBD1 as D (6 bases). V was shortened by 10 bases and J by 0 bases, with 12 bases between the two germline ends. The CDR3 contains 13 residues. CDR1 MDHEN and CDR2 SYDVKM come from the germline V gene. CDR3 loop: CATLDRMNTEAFF. CDR3 nucleotides: TGTGCCACCTTGGACAGAATGAACACTGAAGCTTTCTTT.

The chain couples TRBV21-1 to TRBJ2-6; no DNA check was done on the table's D call, TRBD1. TRBV21-1 is marked as a pseudogene. The CDR3 spans 20 residues. The CDR3 reads CASSTRKRDRGPSGANVLTF. The CDR3 DNA sequence: TGTGCCAGCAGCACAAGAAAGCGGGACAGGGGGCCCTCTGGGGCCAACGTCCTGACTTTC.

The chain uses TRBV15 and TRBJ1-1, with D perhaps matching TRBD1 (6 bases). Per the germline V gene, CDR1 is LNHNV and CDR2 is YYDKDF (reference sequence). V was pared by 0 bases and J by 1 base, with 15 bases between. The CDR3 consists of 17 residues. The CDR3 nucleotides are TGTGCCACCAGCAGAGATAACAGGGTCTTGGGGAACACTGAAGCTTTCTTT. Amino acids: CATSRDNRVLGNTEAFF.

The V gene is TRBV30, the J gene TRBJ1-3; D is uncertain. V lost 0 bases, J lost 3 bases, and 9 bases lay in between. This CDR3 comprises 14 residues. The germline V gene has CDR1 GTSNPN and CDR2 SVGIG (reference sequence). The CDR3, as DNA: TGTGCCTGGAGTGTAAGGAGAATTGGAAACACCATATATTTT. Its translation is CAWSVRRIGNTIYF.

This clone came up a few times. The genes are TRBV28 and TRBJ1-2, with D perhaps matching TRBD1 (6 bases). Trimming took off 6 bases at V and 8 bases at J, with 10 bases between the two ends. The CDR3 loop spans 11 amino acids. Germline V gene sequence: CDR1 MDHEN, CDR2 SYDVKM. DNA for the CDR3: TGTGCCAGCAGGAACAGGGAAGGCTACACCTTC. This sequence encodes CASRNREGYTF.

The genes are TRBV9 and TRBJ1-2, with TRBD1 matching 11 bases. The CDR3 runs to 14 residues. CDR1 is SGDLS and CDR2 is YYNGEE in the germline V gene. The ends lost 4 bases at V and 8 bases at J; junction bases unmatched: 7. CDR3 region: CASSSGDRGKGYTF. The CDR3 DNA reads TGTGCCAGCAGCTCAGGGGACAGGGGGAAGGGCTACACCTTC.

The rearrangement uses TRBV19 and TRBJ1-4; a weak D match, TRBD1 (6 bases). CDR1 and CDR2 (germline): LNHDA, SQIVND (reference sequence). This CDR3 spans 15 amino acids. Trimming stripped 5 bases from V and 6 bases from J, with 16 bases between. CDR3 loop: CASSVTGIRDEKLFF. The CDR3 bases are TGTGCCAGTAGTGTCACAGGGATCAGAGATGAAAAACTGTTTTTT.

This clone was recorded once. The J gene is TRBJ2-3, the V gene TRBV3-1 (or the pseudogene TRBV3-2); D gene ambiguous. Germline CDR1 is LGHDT and CDR2 is YNNKEL (reference sequence). The CDR3 extends over 13 amino acids. With 5 bases removed from V and 0 bases from J, the gap between germline ends came to 6 bases. DNA for the CDR3: TGTGCCAGCAGCATTCCTAGCACAGATACGCAGTATTTT. This gives the protein CASSIPSTDTQYF.

The CDR3 region is CASILGGASNQPQHF. The CDR3 DNA reads TGTGCCAGTATCCTGGGGGGGGCATCGAATCAGCCCCAGCATTTT. The V and J genes are TRBV19 and TRBJ1-5; D is perhaps TRBD1 (6 bases). There are 15 residues in the CDR3. From germline, CDR1 is LNHDA and CDR2 SQIVND (reference sequence). V was shortened by 7 bases and J by 4 bases, with 17 bases between the two germline ends.

The J gene is TRBJ1-6, the V gene TRBV7-9, with 7 bases that match TRBD1. The CDR3 length is 14 residues. Trimming took 1 base from V and 8 from J; bases not matched to a gene: 2. In germline, CDR1 is SEHNR, CDR2 FQNEAQ (reference sequence). The CDR3 here is CASSLDRGYSPLHF. In DNA form, the CDR3 reads TGTGCCAGCAGCTTAGACAGGGGTTATTCACCCCTCCACTTT.